The sequence of this T cell receptor (beta chain) was determined in a study of post-analysis software for immune sequencing data. Whole-study findings and limits: Controls had lower frequencies than patients of about 5 TRBV segments, which included TRBV5-6, TRBV5-1 and TRBV20-1.

Researchers reported that TCR beta cDNA libraries carried unique molecular identifiers. TCRdb called the PCR reads again in MiXCR, with one record for every CDR3 protein. The repertoire holds approximately 260,000 distinct CDR3 sequences, with 35% to 40% as singletons. This clonotype has at least ten counts. Its antigen is not identified. CDR1 LNHNV and CDR2 YYDKDF come from the germline V gene (reference sequence). The CDR3 spans 14 residues. V lost 0 bases and J lost 3, with 8 bases in between. The chain recombines TRBV15 with TRBJ1-2; D remains unclear. The clonotype originates from a girl aged 10-17 years with multiple sclerosis. Sequencing used blood. CDR3 protein: CATSRDGGYYGYTF. The CDR3 DNA reads TGTGCCACCAGCAGAGATGGAGGTTACTATGGCTACACCTTC.